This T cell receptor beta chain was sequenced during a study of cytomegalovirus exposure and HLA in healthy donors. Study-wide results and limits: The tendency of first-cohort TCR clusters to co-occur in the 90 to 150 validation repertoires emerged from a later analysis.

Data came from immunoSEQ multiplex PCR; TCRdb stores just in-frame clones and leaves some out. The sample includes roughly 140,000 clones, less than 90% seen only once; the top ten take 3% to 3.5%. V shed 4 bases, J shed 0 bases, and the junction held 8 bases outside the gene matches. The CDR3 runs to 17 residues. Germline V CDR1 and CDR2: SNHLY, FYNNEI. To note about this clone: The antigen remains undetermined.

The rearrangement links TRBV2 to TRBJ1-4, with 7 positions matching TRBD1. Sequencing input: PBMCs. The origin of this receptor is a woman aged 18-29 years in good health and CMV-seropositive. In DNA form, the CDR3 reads TGTGCCAGCAGTGCCGGGGCAGGGGGTTCAACTAATGAAAAACTGTTTTTT. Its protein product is CASSAGAGGSTNEKLFF.